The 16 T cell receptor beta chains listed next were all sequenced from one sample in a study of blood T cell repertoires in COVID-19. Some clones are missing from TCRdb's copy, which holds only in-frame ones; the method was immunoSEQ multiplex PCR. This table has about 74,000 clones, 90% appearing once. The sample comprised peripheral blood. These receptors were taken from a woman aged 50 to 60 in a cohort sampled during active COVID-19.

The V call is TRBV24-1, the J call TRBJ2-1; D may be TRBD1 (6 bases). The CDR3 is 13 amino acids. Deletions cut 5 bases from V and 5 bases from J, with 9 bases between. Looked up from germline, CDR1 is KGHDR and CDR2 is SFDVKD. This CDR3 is CATSGDTNNEQFF. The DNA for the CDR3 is TGTGCCACCAGTGGGGACACCAACAATGAGCAGTTCTTC.

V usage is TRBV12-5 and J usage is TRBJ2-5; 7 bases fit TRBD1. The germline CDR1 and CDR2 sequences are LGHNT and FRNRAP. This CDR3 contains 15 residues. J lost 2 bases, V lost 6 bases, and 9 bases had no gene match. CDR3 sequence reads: CASGPGDRPQETQYF. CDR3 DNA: TGTGCTAGTGGCCCAGGGGACAGACCTCAAGAGACCCAGTACTTC. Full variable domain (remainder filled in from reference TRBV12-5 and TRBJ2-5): DARVTQTPRHKVTEMGQEVTMRCQPILGHNTVFWYRQTMMQGLELLAYFRNRAPLDDSGMPKDRFSAEMPDATLATLKIQPSEPRDSAVYFCASGPGDRPQETQYFGPGTRLLVL.

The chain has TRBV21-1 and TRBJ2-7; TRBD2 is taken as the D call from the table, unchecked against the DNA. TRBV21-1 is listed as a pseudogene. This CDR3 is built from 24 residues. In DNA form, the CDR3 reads TGTGCCAGCAGCAAAGGACAGGGAGTACTTACTAGCGGGAGGTCGAGGGCCGTGGGGTACGAGCAGTACTTC. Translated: CASSKGQGVLTSGRSRAVGYEQYF.

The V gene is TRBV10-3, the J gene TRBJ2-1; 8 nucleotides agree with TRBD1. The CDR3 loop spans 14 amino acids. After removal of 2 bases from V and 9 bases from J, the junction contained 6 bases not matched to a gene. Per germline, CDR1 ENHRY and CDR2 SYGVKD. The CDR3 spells CAISETTGGGEQFF. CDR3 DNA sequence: TGTGCCATCAGTGAGACTACAGGGGGAGGTGAGCAGTTCTTC.

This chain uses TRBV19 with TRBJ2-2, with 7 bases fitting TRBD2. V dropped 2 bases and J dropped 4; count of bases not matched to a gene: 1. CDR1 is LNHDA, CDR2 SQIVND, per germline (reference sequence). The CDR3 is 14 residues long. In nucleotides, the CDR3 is TGTGCCAGTAGTATATGGGAGGGCACCGGGGAGCTGTTTTTT. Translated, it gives CASSIWEGTGELFF.

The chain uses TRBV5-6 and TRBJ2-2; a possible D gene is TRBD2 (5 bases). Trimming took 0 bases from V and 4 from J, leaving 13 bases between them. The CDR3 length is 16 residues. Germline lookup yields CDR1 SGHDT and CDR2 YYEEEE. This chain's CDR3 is CASSLGLGLFTGELFF. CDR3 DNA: TGTGCCAGCAGCTTGGGCCTTGGACTCTTCACCGGGGAGCTGTTTTTT.

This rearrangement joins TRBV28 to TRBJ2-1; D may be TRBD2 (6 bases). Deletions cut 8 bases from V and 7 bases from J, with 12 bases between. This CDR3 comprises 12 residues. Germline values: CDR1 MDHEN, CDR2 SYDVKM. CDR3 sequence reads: CASSRLVNEQFF. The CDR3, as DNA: TGTGCCAGCTCCCGACTAGTTAATGAGCAGTTCTTC.

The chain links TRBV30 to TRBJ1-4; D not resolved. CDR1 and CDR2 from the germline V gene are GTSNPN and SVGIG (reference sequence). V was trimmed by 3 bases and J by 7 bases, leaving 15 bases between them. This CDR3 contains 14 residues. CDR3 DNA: TGTGCCTGGAGGGAAACTCTGAGGGTTGAAAAACTGTTTTTT. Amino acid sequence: CAWRETLRVEKLFF.

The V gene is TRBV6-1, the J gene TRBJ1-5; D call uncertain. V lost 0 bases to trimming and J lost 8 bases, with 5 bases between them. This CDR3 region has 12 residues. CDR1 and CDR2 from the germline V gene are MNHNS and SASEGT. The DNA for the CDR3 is TGTGCCAGCAGTGAAGCGAGAAAGCCCCAGCATTTT. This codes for CASSEARKPQHF.

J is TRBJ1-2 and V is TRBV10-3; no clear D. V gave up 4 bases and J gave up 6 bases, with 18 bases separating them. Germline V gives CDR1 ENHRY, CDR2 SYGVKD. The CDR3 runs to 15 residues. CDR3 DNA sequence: TGTGCCATCAGTGGGTCTGACGGGAAGGGCCATGGCTACACCTTC. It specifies CAISGSDGKGHGYTF.

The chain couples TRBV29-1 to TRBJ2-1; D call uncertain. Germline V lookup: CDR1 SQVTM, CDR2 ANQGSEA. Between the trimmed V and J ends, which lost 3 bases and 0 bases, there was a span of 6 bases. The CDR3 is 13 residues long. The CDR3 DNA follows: TGCAGCGTTGATTCTAGCTCCTACAATGAGCAGTTCTTC. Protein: CSVDSSSYNEQFF.

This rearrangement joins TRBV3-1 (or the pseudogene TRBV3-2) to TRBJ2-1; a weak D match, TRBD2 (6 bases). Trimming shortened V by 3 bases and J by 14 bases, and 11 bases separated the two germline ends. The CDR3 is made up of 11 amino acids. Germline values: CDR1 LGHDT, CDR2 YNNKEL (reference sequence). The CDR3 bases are TGTGCCAGCAGCCAGGGACTCCTGAAGTTCTTC. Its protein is CASSQGLLKFF.

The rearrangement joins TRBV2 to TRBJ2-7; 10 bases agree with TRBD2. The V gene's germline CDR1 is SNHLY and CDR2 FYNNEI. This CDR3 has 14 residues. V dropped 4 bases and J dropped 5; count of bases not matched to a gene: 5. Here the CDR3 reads CASSAQREGNEQYF. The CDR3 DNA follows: TGTGCCAGCAGTGCCCAGCGGGAGGGGAACGAGCAGTACTTC.

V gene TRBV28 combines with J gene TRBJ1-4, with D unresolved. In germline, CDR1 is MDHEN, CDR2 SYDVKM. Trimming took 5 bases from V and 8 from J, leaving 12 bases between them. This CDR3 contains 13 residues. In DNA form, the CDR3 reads TGTGCCAGCAGTACCCTTATGGAGGAAAAACTGTTTTTT. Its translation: CASSTLMEEKLFF.

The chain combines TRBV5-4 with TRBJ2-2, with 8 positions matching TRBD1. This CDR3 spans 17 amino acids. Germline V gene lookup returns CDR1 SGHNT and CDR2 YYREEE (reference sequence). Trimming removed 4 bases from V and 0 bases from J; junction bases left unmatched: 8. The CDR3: CASSAGQGPSNTGELFF. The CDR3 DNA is TGTGCCAGCAGCGCCGGACAGGGCCCATCGAACACCGGGGAGCTGTTTTTT.

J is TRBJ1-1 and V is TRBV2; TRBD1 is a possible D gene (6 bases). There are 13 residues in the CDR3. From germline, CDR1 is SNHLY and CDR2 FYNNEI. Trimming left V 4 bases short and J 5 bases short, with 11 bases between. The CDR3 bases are TGTGCCAGCAGTGGCGACAGGCAGACTGAAGCTTTCTTT. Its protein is CASSGDRQTEAFF.